Listed below are T cell receptor beta chains from one sample, sequenced in a study of T cell repertoires in cytomegalovirus infection. No antigen is known for these receptors. MiXCR, run by TCRdb on the reads, gives a single entry per CDR3 protein. The sample holds about a million distinct CDR3 sequences, approximately 31% seen once. This specimen was cultured CD8+ T cells from PBMCs, taken from culture after CMV antigen stimulation. Receptors were obtained from a human donor in good health (CMV status not recorded). Some clones in this sample may be carry-over from other donors' samples. The CDR3 runs from the conserved cysteine through the conserved F or W. D genes are given only for firm matches. Where a row states a size, it is once, few, many or the class of an expanded clone; other rows omit it.

-	-	16	TRBV4-3	TRBJ1-2	TGCGCCAGCAGCCAGGCCCGGGTTCCGCTGGGAAATGGCTACACCTTC	CASSQARVPLGNGYTF
many	-	16	TRBV24-1	TRBJ2-2	TGTGCCACCAGTGATTTCCAGGTCGCGAACACCGGGGAGCTGTTTTTT	CATSDFQVANTGELFF
-	-	14	TRBV5-6	TRBJ2-5	TGTGTCAGCAGCCCACCTAGAGCCCAAGAGACCCAGTACTTC	CVSSPPRAQETQYF
few	-	14	TRBV6-5	TRBJ1-3	TGTGCCAGCAAAGACAGGACTTCTGGAAACACCATATATTTT	CASKDRTSGNTIYF
few	-	14	TRBV28	TRBJ1-1	TGTGCCAGCACCGAAGGGGAAATGAACACTGAAGCTTTCTTT	CASTEGEMNTEAFF
-	-	16	TRBV9	TRBJ2-1	TGTGCCAGCAGCGTACCAGCCCAGGGCGGGTACAATGAGCAGTTCTTC	CASSVPAQGGYNEQFF
few	-	18	TRBV15	TRBJ1-2	TGTGCCACCAGCAGAGAACCCCGCTCTGGACAGCCTAACTATGGCTACACCTTC	CATSREPRSGQPNYGYTF
-	TRBD1	18	TRBV4-1	TRBJ1-5	TGCGCCAGCAGCCAAGCCCCCGGGACAGGGGAGGTCAATCAGCCCCAGCATTTT	CASSQAPGTGEVNQPQHF
many	-	14	TRBV7-6	TRBJ2-2	TGTGCCAGCAGCTTCCCCGCCAACACCGGGGAGCTGTTTTTT	CASSFPANTGELFF
many	-	16	TRBV7-2	TRBJ1-5	TGTGCCAGCAGCTCAAGGCTCCGGGGCCCGCTTCAGCCCCAGCATTTT	CASSSRLRGPLQPQHF
-	-	15	TRBV4-2	TRBJ1-2	TGTGCCAGCAGCCCTCAGGGGAAACTTAACTATGGCTACACCTTC	CASSPQGKLNYGYTF
many	TRBD1	11	TRBV7-2	TRBJ1-1	TGTGCCAGCATCCGACAGGGTTCTGCTTTCTTT	CASIRQGSAFF
once	-	15	TRBV4-3	TRBJ2-5	TGCGCCAGCAGCCAAGATCCTACGAGTCAAGAGACCCAGTACTTC	CASSQDPTSQETQYF
few	-	15	TRBV7-9	TRBJ2-5	TGTGCCAGCAGCTTAGACGGGCAGGGGAGGAAGACCCAGTACTTC	CASSLDGQGRKTQYF
few	TRBD1	16	TRBV6-5	TRBJ1-2	TGTGCCAGCAGTTTCACCTCCGGGACAGGGTATAGCGGCTACACCTTC	CASSFTSGTGYSGYTF
few	TRBD2	14	TRBV5-6	TRBJ2-7	TGTGCCAGCAGTTTAGCGGGGGTCCCATACGAGCAGTACTTC	CASSLAGVPYEQYF
-	-	10	TRBV29-1	TRBJ1-1	TGCAGCGTGATAGAGCCTGAAGCTTTCTTT	CSVIEPEAFF
few	TRBD1	15	TRBV20-1	TRBJ1-6	TGCAGTGGGGGGGACAGGAGCTCCTATAATTCACCCCTCCACTTT	CSGGDRSSYNSPLHF
few	TRBD1	16	TRBV4-1	TRBJ1-5	TGCGCCAGCAGCCACAGCGGACAGGGAAGCAATCAGCCCCAGCATTTT	CASSHSGQGSNQPQHF
-	-	15	TRBV7-6	TRBJ1-4	TGTGCCAGCAGCTTAGCATCAGGGTTCAATGAAAAACTGTTTTTT	CASSLASGFNEKLFF
few	-	13	TRBV6-5	TRBJ2-1	TGTGCCAGCAGTTACCGAGGGTCCGATGAGCAGTTCTTC	CASSYRGSDEQFF
many	TRBD1	17	TRBV6-1	TRBJ2-1	TGTGCCAGCAGTTCCACCACGTGGACAGGGGGCTACAATGAGCAGTTCTTC	CASSSTTWTGGYNEQFF
few	-	18	TRBV12-3/TRBV12-4	TRBJ2-2	TGTGCCAGCAGCCCCACGTGGACCCACCGACAAAACACCGGGGAGCTGTTTTTT	CASSPTWTHRQNTGELFF
few	TRBD1	15	TRBV7-2	TRBJ2-4	TGTGCCAGCAGCACACCAAGACAGGGTAGAAACATTCAGTACTTC	CASSTPRQGRNIQYF
-	-	11	TRBV19	TRBJ1-2	TGTGCCAGTACCTTCGGGGGAGGCTACACCTTC	CASTFGGGYTF
many	-	13	TRBV7-9	TRBJ2-7	TGTGCCAGCAGCTTAGGGGAAGCCTACGAGCAGTACTTC	CASSLGEAYEQYF
few	-	11	TRBV2	TRBJ1-1	TGTGCCAGCAGGACCCAGGTAGAAGCTTTCTTT	CASRTQVEAFF
-	-	12	TRBV29-1	TRBJ2-1	TGCAGCGTCCTTCGCGGCAGGGGCGAGCAGTTCTTC	CSVLRGRGEQFF
-	-	12	TRBV4-1	TRBJ2-1	TGCGCCAGCAGCCAAGAGACTAATGAGCAGTTCTTC	CASSQETNEQFF
-	TRBD1	15	TRBV28	TRBJ2-1	TGTGCCAGCAGTTTGGTTGGACAGGGAAGCAATGAGCAGTTCTTC	CASSLVGQGSNEQFF
many	-	16	TRBV12-3/TRBV12-4	TRBJ2-2	TGTGCCAGCAGTTTACTACCCGCACCGAACACCGGGGAGCTGTTTTTT	CASSLLPAPNTGELFF
few	TRBD2	17	TRBV3-1	TRBJ2-1	TGTGCCAGCAGCCAAAGTACCCTAGCGGGGGGGCGCGATGAGCAGTTCTTC	CASSQSTLAGGRDEQFF
few	-	18	TRBV19	TRBJ2-1	TGTGCCAGTAGTACTCCCAGCCAGGGGCCGTCTCTTATCGATGAGCAGTTCTTC	CASSTPSQGPSLIDEQFF
-	-	14	TRBV19	TRBJ2-1	TGTGCCAGTAGTATCCCGACAGTATACAATGAGCAGTTCTTC	CASSIPTVYNEQFF
-	TRBD2	17	TRBV7-6	TRBJ2-1	TGTGCCAGCAGGGGGACTAGCGAGGCCCCCCCCTACAATGAGCAGTTCTTC	CASRGTSEAPPYNEQFF
-	-	13	TRBV19	TRBJ2-7	TGTGCCAGTAGTATTGACCTGGCCTACGAGCAGTACTTC	CASSIDLAYEQYF
few	TRBD1	13	TRBV13	TRBJ2-5	TGTGCCAGCAACGGGGACAGGAAAGAGACCCAGTACTTC	CASNGDRKETQYF
many	-	16	TRBV7-2	TRBJ1-1	TGTGCCAGCAGCACGACTTCCGGGCGGACTTACACTGAAGCTTTCTTT	CASSTTSGRTYTEAFF
-	-	13	TRBV7-6	TRBJ2-3	TGTGCCAGCAGCTTACCCGCCAGTGATACGCAGTATTTT	CASSLPASDTQYF
many	-	13	TRBV7-8	TRBJ2-3	TGTGCCAGCACCCTAGGGGGGCTGGATACGCAGTATTTT	CASTLGGLDTQYF
few	TRBD2	13	TRBV7-8	TRBJ2-1	TGTGCCAGCAAGAGCGGGGGGTTGAATGAGCAGTTCTTC	CASKSGGLNEQFF
-	TRBD1	13	TRBV28	TRBJ1-2	TGTGCCAGCGGGGACAGCCCTAACTATGGCTACACCTTC	CASGDSPNYGYTF
few	-	15	TRBV7-9	TRBJ2-1	TGTGCCACCCCCGCCGGTCTTAGCTCCTACAATGAGCAGTTCTTC	CATPAGLSSYNEQFF
-	TRBD1	12	TRBV6-2/TRBV6-3	TRBJ2-1	TGTGCCAGCAGTTATTATAGGGACAGGCTTTTCTTC	CASSYYRDRLFF
few	-	14	TRBV7-6	TRBJ1-1	TGTGCCAGCAGCGCCGAAACCTTGAGTACTGAAGCTTTCTTT	CASSAETLSTEAFF
few	-	15	TRBV28	TRBJ2-1	TGTGCCAGCGGAAAAGGGACCACCTCCTACAATGAGCAGTTCTTC	CASGKGTTSYNEQFF
few	-	15	TRBV2	TRBJ1-1	TGTGCCAGCAGTGAAGCACGTGGTATGGGCACTGAAGCTTTCTTT	CASSEARGMGTEAFF
-	TRBD1	15	TRBV10-3	TRBJ2-2	TGTGCCATCAGTGAGGGACAGGGAAACACCGGGGAGCTGTTTTTT	CAISEGQGNTGELFF
-	-	16	TRBV15	TRBJ1-2	TGTGCCACCAGCAGAGATCGGGGCTTAGCTAACTATGGCTACACCTTC	CATSRDRGLANYGYTF
few	TRBD1	16	TRBV10-3	TRBJ2-3	TGTGCCATCAAGGGAACGACAGGGGGCGGCACAGATACGCAGTATTTT	CAIKGTTGGGTDTQYF
-	-	17	TRBV6-2/TRBV6-3	TRBJ2-6	TGTGCCAGCAGTTACTCCTCTATCCGCCCTGGGGCCAACGTCCTGACTTTC	CASSYSSIRPGANVLTF
-	-	15	TRBV7-6	TRBJ1-1	TGTGCCAGCAGCCTATCCGGAGGCGGGCTCACTGAAGCTTTCTTT	CASSLSGGGLTEAFF
-	-	14	TRBV6-5	TRBJ1-2	TGTGCCAGCAGACACCGGAGAAAGGACTATGGCTACACCTTC	CASRHRRKDYGYTF
few	-	14	TRBV5-8	TRBJ2-7	TGTGCCAGCATCCTCCCTCCCAGATCCTACGAGCAGTACTTC	CASILPPRSYEQYF